This T cell receptor beta chain was obtained from a study of blood T cell repertoires in COVID-19. Overall study context: The United States, Italy and Spain supplied acute and convalescent COVID-19 samples. T cells, B-cell-depleted T cells, or PBMCs provided the cDNA or gDNA that served as material.

V lost 2 bases, J lost 4 bases, and 3 bases stayed unmatched. The CDR3 is made up of 14 amino acids. Germline lookup yields CDR1 MNHEY and CDR2 SVGAGI. Per the study methods: Nucleated cell number was recorded as an estimate derived from reference gene primer amplification. Assay: immunoSEQ multiplex PCR; the TCRdb copy retains only in-frame clones and omits some. Clonal size and the V and J genes are those of that table, whereas D and trimming came from the DNA. Of about 230,000 clones in the sample, around four fifths are singletons; the top ten hold around 2.6%. The genes are TRBV6-5 and TRBJ1-2; 8 bases are shared with TRBD1. The TCR originated in a woman aged 70-85 years with active or convalescent COVID-19. The sequencing input was peripheral blood. CDR3 sequence reads: CASSYDRGPYGYTF. CDR3 DNA: TGTGCCAGCAGTTACGACAGGGGCCCCTATGGCTACACCTTC.